Shown below are 32 T cell receptor beta chains from a single sample sequenced in a study of T cells in Graves' hyperthyroidism and ophthalmopathy. From RNA transcripts, TCR beta CDR3 regions were amplified. HTBI primers were the set used in a first-round RT-PCR of the TCR CDR3. Each CDR3 protein is one row after TCRdb ran MiXCR on the multiplex PCR reads. The data contain roughly 290,000 distinct CDR3 sequences, about a sixth of them singletons. Sample: blood. These receptors were obtained from a woman in her sixties with Graves' ophthalmopathy.

This clonotype was counted a few times. The chain uses TRBV19 and TRBJ2-2; 7 bases fit TRBD1. V trimming: 9 bases; J trimming: 6 bases; junction bases outside the gene matches: 1. This CDR3 comprises 11 residues. Germline V CDR1 and CDR2: LNHDA, SQIVND (reference sequence). CDR3 region: CASQGAGELFF. The CDR3 DNA reads as TGTGCCAGCCAGGGGGCCGGGGAGCTGTTTTTT.

This clonotype was observed a few times. This may be a read error: a much more frequent sequence differs by one nucleotide. Since no conserved phenylalanine or tryptophan closes the CDR3, a read error is the likely cause. The CDR3 DNA reads TGCGCCAGTCGGCCCGGGACACCGAACACCGGGGAGCTGTTTCTT. It translates to CASRPGTPNTGELFL. The rearrangement joins TRBV5-1 to TRBJ2-2; the D gene is possibly TRBD1 (6 bases). The CDR3 runs to 15 residues. Germline V gene data show CDR1 as SGHRS and CDR2 as YFSETQ. Trimming cost V 8 bases and J 0 bases, with 14 bases left between them.

This clonotype was observed many times. The chain carries TRBV6-2 or TRBV6-3 and TRBJ2-1; 13 nucleotides align to TRBD2. The CDR3 runs 15 residues. V trimming: 4 bases; J trimming: 8 bases; junction bases outside the gene matches: 5. CDR1 is MNHEY, CDR2 SVGEGT, per germline. In DNA, the CDR3 is TGTGCCAGCAGTTTTGGACTAGCGGGAGTGGATGAGCAGTTCTTC. It yields the protein CASSFGLAGVDEQFF.

Many counts were recorded for this clonotype. This sequence joins TRBV7-6 and TRBJ2-7; weak D call: TRBD1 (5 bases). V was cut by 2 bases and J by 5 bases, with 13 bases left in between. This CDR3 is 14 amino acids long. Per germline, CDR1 SGHVS and CDR2 FNYEAQ. CDR3 in DNA: TGTGCCAGCAGCTTACCGCAGGGTTGGAACGAGCAGTACTTC. It codes for CASSLPQGWNEQYF.

The chain is built from TRBV7-2 and TRBJ2-7; 12 bases fit TRBD2. The CDR3 contains 15 residues. The V and J ends lost 4 bases and 2 bases, in that order; junction bases with no gene match: 3. Per the germline V gene, CDR1 is SGHTA and CDR2 is FQGNSA. CDR3 amino acids: CASSYRTSGTYEQYF. In DNA form, the CDR3 reads TGTGCCAGCAGCTACAGGACTAGCGGGACCTACGAGCAGTACTTC.

The table lists this clonotype with many counts. This chain joins TRBV7-2 and TRBJ1-4; 7 bases match TRBD1. J was trimmed by 3 bases and V by 5 bases; bases with no gene match: 6. Germline loops: CDR1 SGHTA, CDR2 FQGNSA. The CDR3 contains 15 residues. Here the CDR3 DNA reads TGTGCCAGCAGCAAACGGGACAGACCTAATGAAAAACTGTTTTTT. Translation gives CASSKRDRPNEKLFF.

This clonotype has ten or more counts. This chain uses TRBV27 with TRBJ2-7, with 7 bases identical to TRBD1. The CDR3 has 14 amino acids. With 7 bases clipped from V and 2 bases from J, the junction kept 8 bases outside the gene matches. Germline assignment: CDR1 MNHEY and CDR2 SMNVEV (reference sequence). This CDR3 is CASIRTGGAYEQYF. As DNA, the CDR3 is TGTGCCAGCATCCGGACAGGCGGAGCCTACGAGCAGTACTTC.

This clonotype was observed at least ten times. This chain connects TRBV29-1 to TRBJ2-1; D may be TRBD1 (6 bases). CDR1 is SQVTM, CDR2 ANQGSEA, per germline. Trimming took 4 bases from V and 3 from J, leaving 19 bases between them. The CDR3 runs to 16 residues. This CDR3 is CSVAGAGVDLYNEQFF. The CDR3 DNA reads as TGCAGCGTTGCCGGCGCAGGGGTAGACCTCTACAATGAGCAGTTCTTC.

This clonotype was found many times. The chain is built from TRBV7-2 and TRBJ1-1; the match to TRBD1 covers 7 bases. The CDR3 consists of 13 residues. With 3 bases clipped from V and 6 bases from J, the junction kept 4 bases outside the gene matches. The germline gives CDR1 SGHTA, CDR2 FQGNSA. The CDR3 spells CASSLGQRAEAFF. Here the CDR3 DNA reads TGTGCCAGCAGCTTGGGACAGCGAGCTGAAGCTTTCTTT.

This clonotype has ten or more counts. This chain joins TRBV6-1 and TRBJ2-1; tentatively, D is TRBD1 or TRBD2 (5 bases each). Germline V CDR1 and CDR2: MNHNS, SASEGT. The CDR3 totals 17 residues. Trimming cost V 7 bases and J 2 bases, with 21 bases left between them. Here the CDR3 reads CASIEGTGTATYNEQFF. In nucleotides, the CDR3 is TGTGCCAGCATAGAAGGGACCGGGACCGCAACCTACAATGAGCAGTTCTTC.

The V and J genes are TRBV9 and TRBJ2-7; D might be TRBD1 (5 bases). From germline, CDR1 is SGDLS and CDR2 YYNGEE. The CDR3 sequence is 15 residues long. V lost 5 bases to trimming and J lost 4 bases, with 19 bases between them. The CDR3 DNA is TGTGCCAGCAGTCTCCCCGTGGGGCAGACATACGAGCAGTACTTC. This codes for CASSLPVGQTYEQYF.

At least ten counts were recorded for this clonotype. The V gene is TRBV12-3 or TRBV12-4, the J gene TRBJ2-1, with D tentatively TRBD1 (5 bases). This CDR3 spans 11 amino acids. Deletions cut 3 bases from V and 12 bases from J, with 9 bases between. DNA of the CDR3: TGTGCCAGCAGTTTCCAGGGTGGGCAGTTCTTC. Its translation: CASSFQGGQFF.

The chain uses TRBV7-9 and TRBJ2-2; D gene unclear. Between the trimmed V and J ends, which lost 5 bases and 6 bases, there was a span of 13 bases. The CDR3 is 14 amino acids. Germline V CDR1 and CDR2: SEHNR, FQNEAQ (reference sequence). The CDR3 nucleotides are TGTGCCAGCAGCCCTGATTCTGGGGCCGGGGAGCTGTTTTTT. Its translation is CASSPDSGAGELFF.

This clonotype has only a few counts. V usage is TRBV12-3 or TRBV12-4 and J usage is TRBJ2-2; 8 bases fit TRBD1. The trim removed 6 bases at V and 4 bases at J, leaving 10 bases unmatched. This CDR3 comprises 16 residues. The CDR3 reads CASRRLIQGGTGELFF. As DNA, the CDR3 is TGTGCCAGCAGACGACTCATACAGGGGGGCACCGGGGAGCTGTTTTTT.

In its sample, this clonotype was seen many times. The V gene is TRBV6-1, the J gene TRBJ2-3; TRBD2 agrees at 11 bases. Germline values: CDR1 MNHNS, CDR2 SASEGT. V shed 5 bases and J 3 bases; nucleotides not matched to a gene: 4. The CDR3 covers 15 residues. The CDR3 bases are TGTGCCAGCAGTTCTTCTAGCGGGAGGACAGATACGCAGTATTTT. Protein sequence: CASSSSSGRTDTQYF.

The rearrangement uses TRBV6-1 and TRBJ1-1, with 11 bases lining up with TRBD1. V shed 6 bases, J shed 4 bases, and the junction held 22 bases outside the gene matches. CDR1 is MNHNS and CDR2 is SASEGT in the germline V gene. CDR3 length: 20 residues. The DNA of the CDR3 is TGTGCCAGCAGCCGCCCCTGGACAGGGGGCTGGAGAAGGGGGATCACTGAAGCTTTCTTT. This gives the protein CASSRPWTGGWRRGITEAFF.

J is TRBJ2-2 and V is TRBV14; possibly TRBD1 for D (5 bases). Germline V gene lookup returns CDR1 SGHDN and CDR2 FVKESK. V was cut by 0 bases and J by 5 bases, with 10 bases left in between. This CDR3 has 15 amino acids. CDR3 protein: CASSQDQGKTGELFF. For the CDR3, the DNA is TGTGCCAGCAGCCAAGATCAGGGCAAGACCGGGGAGCTGTTTTTT.

This clonotype appeared many times. The CDR3 region has the DNA TGCGCCAGCAGCCAAGAAATAGGCGACACTGAAGCTTTCTTT. It specifies CASSQEIGDTEAFF. V and J are TRBV4-1 and TRBJ1-1; D gene ambiguous. Trimming took off 0 bases at V and 3 bases at J, with 8 bases between the two ends. The CDR3 spans 14 residues. CDR1 MGHRA and CDR2 YSYEKL come from the germline V gene.

In regard to this clonotype: This may be a read error, as it is one base from a much larger clone. The CDR3 DNA is TGCAGTGCAGGCGAGGGGAATTGGGGCAATCAGCCCCAGCATTTT. This encodes CSAGEGNWGNQPQHF. J is TRBJ1-5 and V is TRBV20-1; the D gene is possibly TRBD1 (5 bases). V lost 6 bases, J lost 2 bases, and 17 bases lay in between. The CDR3 has 15 amino acids. Per germline, CDR1 DFQATT and CDR2 SNEGSKA (reference sequence).

The chain has TRBV18 and TRBJ1-4; D uncertain. From germline, CDR1 is KGHSH and CDR2 LQKENI. Trimming pared 1 base from V and 7 bases from J, leaving 7 bases between. The CDR3 is made up of 13 amino acids. The CDR3 is CASSPRISEKLFF. As DNA, the CDR3 is TGTGCCAGCTCACCACGTATAAGTGAAAAACTGTTTTTT.

This clonotype has only one observation. The chain employs TRBV10-3 and TRBJ1-2, with D perhaps TRBD1 (5 bases). This CDR3 comprises 13 residues. Germline assignment: CDR1 ENHRY and CDR2 SYGVKD. Trimming pared 3 bases from V and 9 bases from J, leaving 14 bases between. The CDR3 reads CAISEGAPASYTF. The CDR3 coding sequence is TGTGCCATCAGTGAAGGGGCCCCCGCTAGCTACACCTTC.

Ten or more counts support this clonotype. The rearrangement uses TRBV2 and TRBJ1-2; TRBD1 aligns across 10 bases. The ends lost 6 bases at V and 7 bases at J; junction bases unmatched: 11. Germline V CDR1 and CDR2: SNHLY, FYNNEI. This CDR3 spans 15 amino acids. The chain's CDR3 is CASRPRGGQGTGYTF. CDR3 DNA sequence: TGTGCCAGCAGACCACGCGGGGGACAGGGGACTGGCTACACCTTC. The entire variable domain, with the rest obtained from reference TRBV2 and TRBJ1-2, is as follows: EPEVTQTPSHQVTQMGQEVILRCVPISNHLYFYWYRQILGQKVEFLVSFYNNEISEKSEIFDDQFSVERPDGSNFTLKIRSTKLEDSAMYFCASRPRGGQGTGYTFGSGTRLTVV.

This clonotype came up a few times. The chain links TRBV3-1 to TRBJ1-2; D is possibly TRBD1 (6 bases). This CDR3 is 13 amino acids long. Trimming removed 1 base from V and 7 bases from J, with 10 bases in between. Germline V gene sequence: CDR1 LGHDT, CDR2 YNNKEL (reference sequence). The CDR3 DNA follows: TGTGCCAGCAGCCAAGGCAGGGGAAGTGGCTACACCTTC. Encoded protein: CASSQGRGSGYTF.

This chain uses TRBV2 with TRBJ2-5; 10 bases are a match to TRBD1. The V gene's germline CDR1 is SNHLY and CDR2 FYNNEI. The V gene end was trimmed by 3 bases and the J gene end by 3 bases; junction bases not matched to a gene: 1. This CDR3 contains 14 residues. CDR3: CASSEGTGEETQYF. The CDR3 DNA is TGTGCCAGCAGTGAGGGGACAGGGGAAGAGACCCAGTACTTC.

V usage is TRBV3-2 and J usage is TRBJ1-4; the listed D gene, TRBD1, was not tested against the DNA. TRBV3-2 is tagged as a pseudogene. This CDR3 region has 14 residues. CDR3 amino acids: CAITQRRGYEKLFF. The CDR3 DNA reads TGTGCCATCACCCAACGTAGGGGATATGAAAAACTGTTTTTT.

The chain uses TRBV2 and TRBJ2-7, with a tentative D call TRBD1 (6 bases). The CDR3 runs 13 residues. V lost 4 bases, J lost 6 bases, and 13 bases lay in between. CDR1 and CDR2 (germline): SNHLY, FYNNEI. The chain's CDR3 is CASSGTAKIEQYF. The CDR3 DNA sequence: TGTGCCAGCAGTGGGACAGCAAAAATCGAGCAGTACTTC. Based on the CDR3 plus reference TRBV2 and TRBJ2-7, the full variable domain is EPEVTQTPSHQVTQMGQEVILRCVPISNHLYFYWYRQILGQKVEFLVSFYNNEISEKSEIFDDQFSVERPDGSNFTLKIRSTKLEDSAMYFCASSGTAKIEQYFGPGTRLTVT.

In its sample, this clonotype was seen a few times. The chain joins TRBV5-1 to TRBJ1-2; D call uncertain. V lost 5 bases, J lost 8 bases, and 16 bases lay in between. CDR1 SGHRS and CDR2 YFSETQ come from the germline V gene. This CDR3 region has 13 residues. Here the CDR3 DNA reads TGCGCCAGCAGACGACGAGGGCAGTTCGGCTACACCTTC. The encoded protein is CASRRRGQFGYTF.

This sequence joins TRBV19 and TRBJ1-4; D is ambiguous. CDR3 length: 15 amino acids. Germline values: CDR1 LNHDA, CDR2 SQIVND (reference sequence). Deletions cut 5 bases from V and 7 bases from J, with 17 bases between. In nucleotides, the CDR3 is TGTGCCAGTAGTCAACCAGGACGAACTCTTGAAAAACTGTTTTTT. Protein sequence: CASSQPGRTLEKLFF.

The sample holds many counts of this clonotype. This chain joins TRBV29-1 and TRBJ2-1; 10 positions agree with TRBD2. The CDR3 totals 18 residues. The germline gives CDR1 SQVTM, CDR2 ANQGSEA. V gave up 6 bases and J gave up 9 bases; unmatched junction bases: 23. The CDR3 spells CSVPPGEREGRSGGEQFF. CDR3 sequence (DNA): TGCAGCGTCCCCCCTGGGGAGCGGGAGGGCCGGAGTGGTGGTGAGCAGTTCTTC.

The chain links TRBV10-3 to TRBJ2-7; 9 bases are a match to TRBD1. The CDR3 loop spans 13 amino acids. Trimming cost V 6 bases and J 3 bases; bases outside gene matches: 3. CDR1 is ENHRY, CDR2 SYGVKD, per germline. The CDR3 is CAIRDRGDYEQYF. The CDR3 region has the DNA TGTGCCATCAGGGACAGGGGAGACTACGAGCAGTACTTC.

This clonotype has only a few counts. The chain employs TRBV6-1 and TRBJ2-7; TRBD2 agrees at 13 bases. The germline V gene has CDR1 MNHNS and CDR2 SASEGT. The CDR3 is 16 residues long. The V gene end was trimmed by 5 bases and the J gene end by 7 bases; junction bases not matched to a gene: 11. Here the CDR3 reads CASSPRTSGRTREQYF. The CDR3 DNA reads TGTGCCAGCAGTCCCCGGACTAGCGGGAGAACTAGGGAGCAGTACTTC.

This clonotype was found a few times. The chain combines TRBV7-9 with TRBJ2-3; D gene uncertain. Trimming left V 2 bases short and J 0 bases short, with 9 bases between. This CDR3 has 15 residues. Germline V lookup: CDR1 SEHNR, CDR2 FQNEAQ (reference sequence). As DNA, the CDR3 is TGTGCCAGCAGCTTAATGGCGCGAAGCACAGATACGCAGTATTTT. Translation: CASSLMARSTDTQYF.